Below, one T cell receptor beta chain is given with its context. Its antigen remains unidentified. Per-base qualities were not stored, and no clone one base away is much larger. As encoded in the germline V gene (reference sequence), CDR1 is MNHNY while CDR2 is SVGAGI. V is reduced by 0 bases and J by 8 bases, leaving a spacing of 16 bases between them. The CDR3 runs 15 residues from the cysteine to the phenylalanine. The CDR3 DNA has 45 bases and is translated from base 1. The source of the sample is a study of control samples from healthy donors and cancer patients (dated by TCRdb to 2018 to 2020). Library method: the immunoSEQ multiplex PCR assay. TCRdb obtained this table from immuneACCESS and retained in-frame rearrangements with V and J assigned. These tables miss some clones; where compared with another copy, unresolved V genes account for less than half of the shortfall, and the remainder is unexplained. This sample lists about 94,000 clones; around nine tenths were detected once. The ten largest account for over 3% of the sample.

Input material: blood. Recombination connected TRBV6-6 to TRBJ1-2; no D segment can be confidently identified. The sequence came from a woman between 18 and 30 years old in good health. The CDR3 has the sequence CASSYSAGDGFGYTF. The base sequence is TGTGCCAGCAGTTACTCGGCCGGGGATGGGTTCGGCTACACCTTC.